This entry features one T cell receptor (beta chain) sequence. Its antigen is unidentified. The data are from a study of cytomegalovirus exposure and HLA in healthy donors. About the research overall: Early released data had roughly 81 million unique TCRs, all coming from HLA-typed donors. Whole-study findings and limits: Equally common other TCR beta chains were less clonally expanded than HLA-associated ones, a later analysis found.

Use of 60 Vbeta and 13 Jbeta primers characterized the PCR. Assay used: immunoSEQ multiplex PCR; TCRdb lists only in-frame clones, some missing. The sample lists some 200,000 clones, around three quarters seen once, with approximately 2.1% in the top ten. The sample consisted of PBMCs. The source of this sequence is a woman aged 45-59 years in good health and CMV-seronegative.

The CDR3 here is CASSENRGTEAFF. The CDR3 region has the DNA TGTGCCAGTAGTGAGAACAGGGGCACTGAAGCTTTCTTT. This chain joins TRBV19 and TRBJ1-1, with 7 bases aligning to TRBD1. Germline values: CDR1 LNHDA, CDR2 SQIVND (reference sequence). The junction had 4 bases not matched to a gene; V was cut back by 5 bases and J by 4 bases. The CDR3 has 13 residues.